This T cell receptor beta chain was recorded in a study of Graves' ophthalmopathy and Graves' hyperthyroidism (dated by TCRdb to 2017 to 2018). About the full investigation: Peripheral blood was collected before any treatment was given, at the time of initial diagnosis. To explore V-J signatures that distinguish ophthalmopathy from hyperthyroidism, a discovery set of 100 patients was enrolled, made up of approximately 45 with ophthalmopathy and under 65 with stable hyperthyroidism. To tell Graves' ophthalmopathy apart from Graves' hyperthyroidism, and to predict which patients would progress to ophthalmopathy, the study relied on TCR beta repertoire signatures. In roughly 6 hyperthyroidism patients, T-cell repertoires of thyroid tissue and blood were compared. Once sampling was done, hyperthyroidism patients were given methimazole at a starting dose of 30 mg daily, while ophthalmopathy patients were given high-dose intravenous methylprednisolone. In total, 135 blood samples were TCR-sequenced: around 42 ophthalmopathy, approximately 75 hyperthyroidism and roughly 17 hyperthyroidism-to-ophthalmopathy patients. The independent validation cohort included about 19 hyperthyroidism patients plus 17 patients who later progressed from hyperthyroidism to ophthalmopathy. The research as a whole found: No statistical method was used to set the sample size in advance, and the investigators knew which group each participant was assigned to. In validation, the model predicted ophthalmopathy progression with 55% to 71% sensitivity and less than 80% specificity; roughly 11 predicted patients were CT-confirmed with GO in a median of about 7.1 months. Among expanded thyroid clonotypes with frequency above 0.001, most also showed up in blood, which suggests that blood repertoires may reflect the thyroid immune response. In cross-validation, the 13-signature model distinguished ophthalmopathy from stable hyperthyroidism with more than 85% sensitivity and around 84% specificity, while in the test set the corresponding values were approximately 80% and 75%.

After removal of 10 bases from V and 6 bases from J, the junction retains 15 bases not matched to a gene. The germline V gene provides CDR1 ENHRY and CDR2 SYGVKD. There are 14 amino acids in the CDR3, from cysteine to phenylalanine inclusive. Just the 42-base CDR3 DNA is kept, in frame starting at base 1. About this clonotype: What this receptor recognizes is not known. Base qualities are missing; no much larger clone stands one base away.

Ophthalmopathy patients had moderately to severely active disease, Clinical Activity Score of at least 3, NOSPECS grade of at least 4, and disease duration under 3 months. Patients were excluded if they had other autoimmune diseases, uncontrolled infections, pregnancy or lactation. Diagnosis relied on clinical symptoms, serum thyroxine, TRAb, thyroid ultrasound and orbital computed tomography. Ficoll-Paque density gradient centrifugation was used to isolate PBMCs from approximately 10 ml of fresh peripheral blood. Total RNA was extracted using Trizol reagent, and RNA quality was checked on an Agilent 2100 Bioanalyzer. TCR beta CDR3 regions were amplified from RNA transcripts for repertoire sequencing. A first-round RT-PCR used HTBI primers with the Qiagen OneStep RT-PCR kit, followed by a second-round multiplex PCR, size selection and purification. Libraries were sequenced on an Illumina HiSeq2000 using paired-end 100 bp reads. The authors' analysis ran thus. Reads were processed with SOAPnuke, discarding reads with adapters, uncalled bases, mean Phred below 15, or no exact constant-primer or identifier match. High-quality paired reads were merged with COPE v1.2.5. Unique nucleotide sequences were defined as clonotypes and aligned to IMGT TRB V, D and J references using MiTCR v1.1. Analysis was restricted to V-J combinations with a frequency above 0.0001, which covered 99.2% of repertoires. For each V-J combination, a TCR clonal expansion and chaos score was defined as F50 clonal expansion divided by the chaos observed in the TCRdist matrix. Welch's t-statistics and random forest were used to reduce features to about a dozen V-J combinations, which were fed into a naive Bayes classifier. The similarity between thyroid and blood repertoires was quantified using the Morisita-Horn index. TCRdb reanalyzed the raw reads on its own, using fastp at Q25 for trimming and MiXCR for clone calling, and kept in-frame beta chains. Rows with a matching CDR3 protein are joined into one entry that keeps the most common DNA and genes. For this entry, the V and J calls and clone size follow TCRdb and not the study's own pipeline. The sample table lists 200,000 to 300,000 distinct CDR3 sequences, 45% to 55% of them with a count of one. The leading ten clones occupy less than 50% of the sample.

The sample was peripheral blood. This chain joins TRBV10-3 to TRBJ2-7, and TRBD1 matches 7 of the central bases. This TCR was recovered from an adult man with Graves' ophthalmopathy. The DNA sequence is TGTGCCACCTCCTCGCTGACAGGGACCCTCGAGCAGTACTTC. This is translated as CATSSLTGTLEQYF.